Described below is a single T cell receptor (beta chain) sequence and its context. Primers included in the PCR were 60 Vbeta and 13 Jbeta primers. Sequencing was performed with immunoSEQ multiplex PCR; in TCRdb, only in-frame clones are kept and a portion is missing. This table holds around 130,000 clones, 65% to 90% found once. The data derive from a study of cytomegalovirus exposure and HLA in healthy donors. The length of the CDR3 is 16 residues. CDR1 SGDLS and CDR2 YYNGEE come from the germline V gene. The V gene is TRBV9, the J gene TRBJ2-5; 7 positions agree with TRBD2. The J call is uncertain, as TRBJ2-7 better fits the DNA end. Material for sequencing was PBMCs. The clonotype comes from a woman aged 18-29 years in good health and CMV-seropositive. CDR3 loop: CASSGLAGTTIYEQYF. The CDR3 DNA reads as TGTGCCAGCAGCGGACTTGCCGGGACTACAATTTACGAGCAGTACTTC.